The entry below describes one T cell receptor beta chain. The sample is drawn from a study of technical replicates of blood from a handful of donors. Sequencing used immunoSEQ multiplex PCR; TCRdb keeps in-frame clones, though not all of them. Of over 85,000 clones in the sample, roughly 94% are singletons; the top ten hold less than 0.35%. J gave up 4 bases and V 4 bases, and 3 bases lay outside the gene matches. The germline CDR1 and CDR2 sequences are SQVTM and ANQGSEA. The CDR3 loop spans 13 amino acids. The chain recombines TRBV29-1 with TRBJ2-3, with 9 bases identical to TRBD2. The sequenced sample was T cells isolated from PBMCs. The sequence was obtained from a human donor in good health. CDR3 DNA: TGCAGCGTTGCTGGCGGGAGGGCAGATACGCAGTATTTT. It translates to CSVAGGRADTQYF.